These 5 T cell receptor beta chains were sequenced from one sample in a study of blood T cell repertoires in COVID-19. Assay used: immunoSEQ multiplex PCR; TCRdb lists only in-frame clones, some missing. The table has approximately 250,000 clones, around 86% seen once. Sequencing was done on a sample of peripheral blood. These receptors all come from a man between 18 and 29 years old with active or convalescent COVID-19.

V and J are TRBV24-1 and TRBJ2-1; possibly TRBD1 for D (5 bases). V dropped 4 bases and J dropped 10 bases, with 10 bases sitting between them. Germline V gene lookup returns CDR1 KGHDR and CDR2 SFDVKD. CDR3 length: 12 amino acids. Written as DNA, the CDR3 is TGTGCCACCAGTGAGGACACTCGGGAGCAGTTCTTC. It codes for CATSEDTREQFF.

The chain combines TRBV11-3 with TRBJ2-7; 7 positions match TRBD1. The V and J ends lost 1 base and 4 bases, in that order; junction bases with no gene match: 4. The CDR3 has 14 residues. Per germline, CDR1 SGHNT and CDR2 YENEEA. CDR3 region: CASSLGGTAYEQYF. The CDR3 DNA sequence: TGTGCCAGCAGCTTAGGTGGGACAGCTTACGAGCAGTACTTC.

The CDR3 reads CASSDLSIGQGSKAFF. In DNA form, the CDR3 reads TGTGCCAGCAGTGATTTGTCCATAGGACAGGGCAGTAAAGCTTTCTTT. The rearrangement joins TRBV6-1 to TRBJ1-1, with TRBD1 matching over 8 bases. The CDR3 consists of 16 residues. Per germline, CDR1 MNHNS and CDR2 SASEGT. Germline trimming cut 3 bases from V and 9 bases from J; bases unmatched to any gene: 15.

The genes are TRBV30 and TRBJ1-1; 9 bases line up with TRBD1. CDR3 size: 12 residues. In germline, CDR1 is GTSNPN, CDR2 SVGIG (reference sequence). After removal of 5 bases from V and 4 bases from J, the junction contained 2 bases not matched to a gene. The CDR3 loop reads CAWDRGSTEAFF. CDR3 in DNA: TGTGCCTGGGACAGGGGGAGCACTGAAGCTTTCTTT.

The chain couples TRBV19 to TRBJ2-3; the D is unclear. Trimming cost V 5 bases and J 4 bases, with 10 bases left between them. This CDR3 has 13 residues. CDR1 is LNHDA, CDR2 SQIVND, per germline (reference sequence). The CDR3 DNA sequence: TGTGCCAGTAGTGATTTGGCCTCAGATACGCAGTATTTT. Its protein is CASSDLASDTQYF.